Reported below is one TCR beta chain. This sample stems from a study of blood T cell repertoires in COVID-19. The wider study: Researchers got acute and convalescent COVID-19 samples from the United States, Italy and Spain.

Patients in Seattle were enrolled during active infection, then followed longitudinally. Germline V CDR1 and CDR2: SEHNR, FQNEAQ (reference sequence). V was shortened by 1 base and J by 8 bases, with 11 bases between the two germline ends. This CDR3 is 13 amino acids long. Here immunoSEQ multiplex PCR was the method, and the copy in TCRdb shows in-frame clones only, minus some. The sample has 100,000 to 150,000 clones, 81% seen once. The sequenced sample consisted of peripheral blood. The source of this sequence is a man aged 30 to 45 with COVID-19, enrolled during active disease. The chain carries TRBV7-9 and TRBJ1-2; no clear D gene. CDR3 coding DNA: TGTGCCAGCAGCTTAGGGGCGGGATACGGCTACACCTTC. This codes for CASSLGAGYGYTF.